Reported below is one T cell receptor beta chain. The method was immunoSEQ multiplex PCR; TCRdb's version includes in-frame clones alone and lacks a portion of them. The sample carries 210,000 or so clones, approximately 86% recorded once. The data derive from a study of blood T cell repertoires in COVID-19. The overall study: In each case, the material was cDNA or gDNA derived from T cells, B-cell-depleted T cells, or PBMCs.

The CDR3 sequence is 17 residues long. Germline lookup yields CDR1 SGDLS and CDR2 YYNGEE. V dropped 3 bases and J dropped 2 bases, with 18 bases sitting between them. This TCR came from a woman aged 25 to 39 with COVID-19, enrolled during active disease. Sequencing was carried out using peripheral blood. This sequence joins TRBV9 and TRBJ1-3; perhaps TRBD1 as D (6 bases). CDR3 in DNA: TGTGCCAGCAGCGGAAGCACGGCAGGGGTGACTGGAAACACCATATATTTT. Residues: CASSGSTAGVTGNTIYF.